The 30 T cell receptor beta chains listed next were all sequenced from one sample in a study of blood T cells in healthy people across ages. A second PCR of roughly 7 to 11 cycles used a sample-barcoded 5' primer and a J-beta primer mix. TCRdb fed the 5' RACE reads into MiXCR, producing one record per CDR3 protein. The table includes about 580,000 distinct CDR3 sequences, roughly 48% detected once. The material sequenced was blood. The source of these receptors is a man older than 75 in good health.

This clonotype turned up a few times. V is TRBV6-1 and J is TRBJ2-1, with 8 bases that match TRBD2. CDR1 is MNHNS and CDR2 is SASEGT in the germline V gene. The CDR3 contains 15 residues. J lost 1 base, V lost 5 bases, and 4 bases had no gene match. CDR3 nucleotides: TGTGCCAGCAGTACCGGGACTAGGTCCTACAATGAGCAGTTCTTC. Translation gives CASSTGTRSYNEQFF.

The V call is TRBV3-1, the J call TRBJ2-4; TRBD2 might be the D (6 bases). The end of the DNA fits TRBJ2-7 better, so the J call may be wrong. The CDR3 runs to 14 residues. Germline loops: CDR1 LGHDT, CDR2 YNNKEL (reference sequence). The CDR3: CASSQYGTFYEQYF. DNA of the CDR3: TGTGCCAGCAGCCAATACGGGACTTTCTACGAGCAGTACTTC.

This clonotype was seen a few times. The rearrangement joins TRBV27 to TRBJ1-1; D not certain. Trimming removed 2 bases at V and 1 base at J, with 8 bases between. The germline gives CDR1 MNHEY, CDR2 SMNVEV (reference sequence). The CDR3 is 14 residues long. The CDR3 loop is CASSLAQPNTEAFF. The DNA of the CDR3 is TGTGCCAGCAGTTTAGCTCAGCCGAACACTGAAGCTTTCTTT.

In nucleotides, the CDR3 is TGTGCCAGCAGCCAAGTAAGCGGGGGATCTGGAAACACCATATATTTT. Translated: CASSQVSGGSGNTIYF. This chain links TRBV4-2 with TRBJ1-3; maybe TRBD1 (5 bases). Trimming cost V 1 base and J 1 base, with 11 bases left between them. Germline loops: CDR1 LGHNA, CDR2 YNFKEQ. The CDR3 loop spans 16 amino acids.

This rearrangement joins TRBV6-5 to TRBJ2-2; no definite D call. V was trimmed by 0 bases and J by 4 bases, leaving 18 bases between them. The CDR3 runs 18 residues. Germline values: CDR1 MNHEY, CDR2 SVGAGI. The CDR3 nucleotides read TGTGCCAGCAGTTACTCGAATGCGAGGAACTCAGCCACCGGGGAGCTGTTTTTT. It specifies CASSYSNARNSATGELFF.

The table lists this clonotype with a few counts. The chain links TRBV18 to TRBJ2-1; 9 nucleotides match TRBD2. Per the germline V gene, CDR1 is KGHSH and CDR2 is LQKENI. This CDR3 has 15 residues. J gave up 6 bases and V 2 bases, and 5 bases lay outside the gene matches. CDR3 region: CASSPALAGPNEQFF. The CDR3 DNA follows: TGTGCCAGCTCACCAGCGCTAGCGGGGCCCAATGAGCAGTTCTTC.

This clonotype has a count of ten or more. J is TRBJ1-2 and V is TRBV7-9; 10 positions match TRBD1. The CDR3 spans 14 residues. Germline V gene sequence: CDR1 SEHNR, CDR2 FQNEAQ (reference sequence). With V trimmed by 5 bases and J by 3 bases, 3 bases remained unmatched. CDR3 nucleotide sequence: TGTGCCAGCAGCGGGACAGGGGCAGACTATGGCTACACCTTC. It codes for CASSGTGADYGYTF. The complete variable domain, with remaining parts taken from reference TRBV7-9 and TRBJ1-2, reads DTGVSQNPRHKITKRGQNVTFRCDPISEHNRLYWYRQTLGQGPEFLTYFQNEAQLEKSRLLSDRFSAERPKGSFSTLEIQRTEQGDSAMYLCASSGTGADYGYTFGSGTRLTVV.

This sequence joins TRBV5-1 and TRBJ2-1; 11 nucleotides match TRBD2. This CDR3 contains 17 residues. The V and J ends lost 4 bases and 9 bases, in that order; junction bases with no gene match: 15. Germline V gene data show CDR1 as SGHRS and CDR2 as YFSETQ. CDR3 sequence: CASSTGPGTSGGGEQFF. In DNA, the CDR3 is TGCGCCAGCAGCACGGGTCCCGGGACTAGCGGAGGGGGTGAGCAGTTCTTC.

The genes are TRBV20-1 and TRBJ1-2; no clear D gene. Germline V lookup: CDR1 DFQATT, CDR2 SNEGSKA (reference sequence). Trimming took 0 bases from V and 5 from J, leaving 4 bases between them. CDR3 length: 11 residues. The CDR3 here is CSARDIYGYTF. In DNA, the CDR3 is TGCAGTGCTAGAGACATATATGGCTACACCTTC.

Points on this clonotype: One end of the junction does not line up with germline, which may come from a read error. The genes are TRBV12-3 or TRBV12-4 and TRBJ2-5; 10 bases are a match to TRBD2. The CDR3 runs 14 residues. DNA for the CDR3: TGTGCCAGCAGTCTAGCGGGAGCTATTCATGAGCAGTACTTC. Translation gives CASSLAGAIHEQYF.

The chain employs TRBV27 and TRBJ2-7, with D unresolved. Germline V gene data show CDR1 as MNHEY and CDR2 as SMNVEV (reference sequence). V was pared by 3 bases and J by 2 bases, with 14 bases between. The CDR3 covers 15 residues. The CDR3 bases are TGTGCCAGCAGTTTGTTTCTGCAGGCGGCCTACGAGCAGTACTTC. This gives the protein CASSLFLQAAYEQYF.

This clonotype was recorded many times. The chain combines TRBV6-5 with TRBJ2-5, with a possible D match to TRBD1 (6 bases). Germline assignment: CDR1 MNHEY and CDR2 SVGAGI. Trimming stripped 6 bases from V and 1 base from J, with 12 bases between. The CDR3 length is 14 residues. The CDR3: CASRGQTVQETQYF. For the CDR3, the DNA is TGTGCCAGCAGAGGACAGACCGTCCAAGAGACCCAGTACTTC.

This clonotype has a count of ten or more. This chain connects TRBV6-6 to TRBJ2-3; the match to TRBD2 covers 9 bases. The V and J ends lost 4 bases and 0 bases, in that order; junction bases with no gene match: 5. Germline loops: CDR1 MNHNY, CDR2 SVGAGI (reference sequence). The CDR3 spans 16 residues. CDR3 sequence: CASSSTSGTSTDTQYF. The DNA of the CDR3 is TGTGCCAGCAGTTCGACTAGCGGAACTAGCACAGATACGCAGTATTTT.

This clonotype appeared a few times. The V and J genes are TRBV7-2 and TRBJ2-7; D is perhaps TRBD2 (6 bases). Germline V gene lookup returns CDR1 SGHTA and CDR2 FQGNSA. Trimming pared 1 base from V and 2 bases from J, leaving 15 bases between. The length of the CDR3 is 16 residues. The CDR3 loop is CASSLVGGINAYEQYF. For the CDR3, the DNA is TGTGCCAGCAGCTTAGTTGGAGGGATAAACGCCTACGAGCAGTACTTC.

The rearrangement links TRBV21-1 to TRBJ2-5; whether TRBD1, the table's D call, matches the DNA was not checked. The J call may be faulty, since TRBJ2-7 better matches the DNA end. TRBV21-1 is noted as a pseudogene. The CDR3 spans 15 residues. The DNA for the CDR3 is TGTGCCAGCAGCAATTGGGGACAGGGTCGACACGAGCAGTACTTC. Protein product: CASSNWGQGRHEQYF.

This clonotype appeared a few times. This chain uses TRBV2 with TRBJ2-3; D is undetermined. The germline gives CDR1 SNHLY, CDR2 FYNNEI. V shed 6 bases and J shed 0 bases, with 13 bases lying between them. The CDR3 is 15 amino acids. CDR3: CASRREAASTDTQYF. The CDR3 bases are TGTGCCAGCAGGCGCGAGGCCGCTAGCACAGATACGCAGTATTTT.

The chain links TRBV7-9 to TRBJ2-3, with TRBD2 as a possible D gene (6 bases). Per germline, CDR1 SEHNR and CDR2 FQNEAQ (reference sequence). V shed 8 bases and J shed 0 bases, with 15 bases lying between them. The CDR3 spans 15 residues. The CDR3 region is CASGPRGISTDTQYF. CDR3 DNA sequence: TGTGCCAGCGGCCCTCGGGGGATTAGCACAGATACGCAGTATTTT.

This clonotype was detected only a few times. The chain carries TRBV9 and TRBJ2-3; D is perhaps TRBD1 (6 bases). V lost 4 bases and J lost 0, with 12 bases in between. CDR1 and CDR2 (germline): SGDLS, YYNGEE. This CDR3 contains 15 residues. The CDR3 DNA reads as TGTGCCAGCAGCCCCGGACAGATAAGCACAGATACGCAGTATTTT. Translation: CASSPGQISTDTQYF.

This clonotype was seen more than once but under ten times. The chain uses TRBV6-5 and TRBJ2-7, with 7 bases that match TRBD2. This CDR3 contains 15 residues. From germline, CDR1 is MNHEY and CDR2 SVGAGI. The ends lost 5 bases at V and 1 base at J; junction bases unmatched: 8. As DNA, the CDR3 is TGTGCCAGCAGTCGGCGTGAGGGAGGGTCCTACGAGCAGTACTTC. Its protein is CASSRREGGSYEQYF.

Note on this clonotype: An end of the junction does not agree with germline; a read error may underlie this. J is TRBJ2-5 and V is TRBV27, with a possible D match to TRBD2 (5 bases). Germline lookup yields CDR1 MNHEY and CDR2 SMNVEV (reference sequence). The CDR3 loop spans 14 amino acids. Written as DNA, the CDR3 is TGTACCAGCAGCCACATGACGGGGCAAGAGACCCAGTACTTC. This translates into CTSSHMTGQETQYF.

A few counts support this clonotype. The chain employs TRBV12-3 or TRBV12-4 and TRBJ1-5, with 7 bases that match TRBD1. This CDR3 has 15 amino acids. The V gene end was trimmed by 5 bases and the J gene end by 7 bases; junction bases not matched to a gene: 11. CDR3 loop: CASSIHTGVGQPQHF. CDR3 DNA: TGTGCCAGCAGTATCCATACAGGGGTTGGCCAGCCCCAGCATTTT.

In nucleotides, the CDR3 is TGCAGCGTTGAATCGGGACCCCTTGACAATGAGCAGTTCTTC. Residues: CSVESGPLDNEQFF. The chain couples TRBV29-1 to TRBJ2-1, with D perhaps TRBD1 or TRBD2 (5 bases each). The CDR3 length is 14 residues. CDR1 and CDR2 (germline): SQVTM, ANQGSEA. The V end was cut by 2 bases, the J end by 5 bases, with 13 bases between.

This chain uses TRBV20-1 with TRBJ2-5; tentative D call: TRBD2 (7 bases). Trimming shortened V by 3 bases and J by 5 bases, and 16 bases separated the two germline ends. CDR1 and CDR2 (germline): DFQATT, SNEGSKA (reference sequence). This CDR3 region has 14 residues. This CDR3 reads CSASPWGGRETQYF. The CDR3 DNA reads TGCAGTGCTAGTCCGTGGGGGGGCCGCGAGACCCAGTACTTC.

This clonotype occurred many times. The chain joins TRBV6-5 to TRBJ2-3; 9 nucleotides agree with TRBD1. From germline, CDR1 is MNHEY and CDR2 SVGAGI. The length of the CDR3 is 17 residues. V shed 6 bases, J shed 6 bases, and the junction held 16 bases outside the gene matches. CDR3 residues: CASSQNPPGQGVDTQYF. In DNA form, the CDR3 reads TGTGCCAGCAGCCAAAATCCTCCGGGACAGGGTGTTGATACGCAGTATTTT.

This clonotype was seen a handful of times. V is TRBV6-2 or TRBV6-3 and J is TRBJ2-7; maybe TRBD1 (6 bases). Germline CDR1 MNHEY, CDR2 SVGEGT. Deletions cut 6 bases from V and 3 bases from J, with 18 bases between. The CDR3 is 15 residues long. This CDR3 is CASRPHRDLFYEQYF. The CDR3 nucleotides read TGTGCCAGCAGACCCCACAGGGACCTTTTCTACGAGCAGTACTTC.

This clonotype was observed a handful of times. The V gene is TRBV20-1, the J gene TRBJ2-3, with D tentatively TRBD1 or TRBD2 (5 bases each). CDR3 length: 16 amino acids. Germline CDR1 DFQATT, CDR2 SNEGSKA (reference sequence). Trimming removed 0 bases from V and 7 bases from J, with 20 bases in between. The CDR3 coding sequence is TGCAGTGCTAGAGATGCCGGGGCAGGGTGGGGAAATACGCAGTATTTT. This gives the protein CSARDAGAGWGNTQYF.

This CDR3 is CSAGRPSDRLPDYGYTF. CDR3 DNA sequence: TGCAGTGCGGGACGTCCTTCCGATCGCCTGCCGGACTATGGCTACACCTTC. The V call is TRBV20-1, the J call TRBJ1-2; tentatively, D is TRBD1 (5 bases). This CDR3 has 17 residues. V dropped 6 bases and J dropped 3 bases, with 26 bases sitting between them. CDR1 and CDR2 from the germline V gene are DFQATT and SNEGSKA (reference sequence).

Details on this clonotype: This may be a read error: a much more frequent sequence differs by one nucleotide. The rearrangement links TRBV6-6 to TRBJ2-3; 9 bases are a match to TRBD2. V lost 2 bases and J lost 4; bases outside the gene matches: 10. Germline V gene sequence: CDR1 MNHNY, CDR2 SVGAGI (reference sequence). The length of the CDR3 is 17 residues. CDR3 nucleotide sequence: TGTGCCAGCAGTTACCCCCGGCTAGCGGGAAAGTCAGATACGCAGTATTTT. Amino acid sequence: CASSYPRLAGKSDTQYF.

A word on this clonotype: A read error may account for a junction end that differs from germline. V and J are TRBV7-2 and TRBJ2-4; perhaps TRBD1 as D (5 bases). The CDR3 has 16 amino acids. Germline V CDR1 and CDR2: SGHTA, FQGNSA. The CDR3 DNA reads as TGTGCCAGCAGCTTAGTGCAGGGTTTAGCCAAAAGCATTCAGTACTTC. It codes for CASSLVQGLAKSIQYF.

The chain employs TRBV6-6 and TRBJ1-5; D is unresolved. Trimming left V 4 bases short and J 5 bases short, with 9 bases between. The CDR3 length is 13 residues. Germline V gene lookup returns CDR1 MNHNY and CDR2 SVGAGI (reference sequence). The CDR3 DNA follows: TGTGCCAGCAGTTCAACAGAACATCAGCCCCAGCATTTT. Its protein is CASSSTEHQPQHF.